Shown below are 21 T cell receptor beta chains from a single sample sequenced in a study of Graves' ophthalmopathy and Graves' hyperthyroidism. The TCR beta CDR3 regions underwent amplification from RNA transcripts. HTBI primers were employed in first-round RT-PCR, then a second-round multiplex PCR followed. MiXCR was run by TCRdb on the multiplex PCR reads, yielding one entry per CDR3 protein. The repertoire holds around 1,000,000 distinct CDR3 sequences, less than 45% seen once, with 11% in the top ten. Specimen: peripheral blood or thyroid tissue (not recorded which). All receptors derive from an adult man with Graves' hyperthyroidism.

The chain couples TRBV7-2 to TRBJ2-7; 7 bases align to TRBD1. The DNA end favors TRBJ2-1, so the J call may be wrong. The CDR3 runs to 15 residues. Germline V gene lookup returns CDR1 SGHTA and CDR2 FQGNSA. The CDR3 nucleotides read TGTGCCAGCACCGACGACCCAGGGGGCTACAATGAGCAGTTCTTC. Its protein is CASTDDPGGYNEQFF.

V gene TRBV29-1 combines with J gene TRBJ1-3; D possibly corresponds to TRBD1 (5 bases). The V gene's germline CDR1 is SQVTM and CDR2 ANQGSEA. The CDR3 contains 17 residues. V lost 4 bases, J lost 8 bases, and 27 bases lay in between. The CDR3 sequence is CSVAGGAATNYGYTIYF. The CDR3 bases are TGCAGCGTTGCGGGAGGGGCGGCGACTAACTATGGCTACACCATATATTTT.

The chain employs TRBV14 and TRBJ2-1, with 7 bases identical to TRBD2. With V trimmed by 4 bases and J by 4 bases, 1 base remained unmatched. The CDR3 contains 13 residues. Germline values: CDR1 SGHDN, CDR2 FVKESK. DNA for the CDR3: TGTGCCAGCAGCCCCGGGAGGTACAATGAGCAGTTCTTC. Protein sequence: CASSPGRYNEQFF.

Details on this clonotype: The junction and the germline gene differ at one end; a read error may be behind it. This rearrangement joins TRBV7-9 to TRBJ2-3, with D unclear. Germline V gene data show CDR1 as SEHNR and CDR2 as FQNEAQ (reference sequence). This CDR3 contains 13 residues. CDR3 amino acids: CASSQARFDTQYF. CDR3 DNA sequence: TGCGCCAGCAGCCAGGCCCGCTTTGATACGCAGTATTTT.

The V and J genes are TRBV15 and TRBJ1-2; D is unclear. The V end was cut by 3 bases, the J end by 10 bases, with 27 bases between. Per germline, CDR1 LNHNV and CDR2 YYDKDF (reference sequence). This CDR3 region has 17 residues. The CDR3: CATSSARSLQRVIVYTF. CDR3 DNA: TGTGCCACCAGCAGTGCTCGGAGCTTACAGCGAGTTATTGTCTACACCTTC.

This clonotype was detected ten times or more. The CDR3 loop reads CAISDPGVQETQYF. CDR3 sequence (DNA): TGTGCCATCAGTGACCCGGGGGTCCAAGAGACCCAGTACTTC. This chain uses TRBV10-3 with TRBJ2-5; possible D gene TRBD2, 6 bases. Germline CDR1 ENHRY, CDR2 SYGVKD. The CDR3 sequence is 14 residues long. V dropped 3 bases and J dropped 1 base, with 9 bases sitting between them.

This clonotype showed up many times. This chain links TRBV5-1 with TRBJ2-5, with D uncertain. The CDR3 is 13 amino acids. V shed 1 base and J shed 1 base, with 5 bases lying between them. From germline, CDR1 is SGHRS and CDR2 YFSETQ. The CDR3 region is CASSLSTQETQYF. CDR3 sequence (DNA): TGCGCCAGCAGCTTGAGTACCCAAGAGACCCAGTACTTC.

This chain connects TRBV9 to TRBJ2-7, with 8 bases identical to TRBD2. The CDR3 loop spans 16 amino acids. V dropped 4 bases and J dropped 1; count of bases not matched to a gene: 10. Germline V gives CDR1 SGDLS, CDR2 YYNGEE. The CDR3 sequence: CASSQTSGIKSYEQYF. CDR3 nucleotides: TGTGCCAGCAGCCAAACTAGCGGAATAAAGTCCTACGAGCAGTACTTC.

The CDR3 nucleotides read TGTGCCAGCAGCCTTGCAGGGCGTGTAAAACTGTTTTTT. This codes for CASSLAGRVKLFF. The chain has TRBV14 and TRBJ1-4; tentatively, D is TRBD1 (5 bases). CDR3 length equals 13 residues. V shed 4 bases and J shed 10 bases, with 13 bases lying between them. The germline gives CDR1 SGHDN, CDR2 FVKESK.

This clonotype has a count of ten or more. The rearrangement links TRBV9 to TRBJ1-4; D not resolved. Trimming left V 3 bases short and J 7 bases short, with 7 bases between. This CDR3 has 12 residues. Germline CDR1 and CDR2: SGDLS and YYNGEE. The CDR3 nucleotides read TGTGCCAGCAGCGGAAAGAGTGAAAAACTGTTTTTT. It yields the protein CASSGKSEKLFF.

This clonotype was detected a few times. The V and J genes are TRBV13 and TRBJ2-7, with 11 bases identical to TRBD2. The germline V gene encodes CDR1 PRHDT and CDR2 FYEKMQ (reference sequence). Trimming at V came to 5 bases and at J to 5 bases, leaving 11 bases not matched to a gene. The CDR3 is made up of 16 amino acids. CDR3 nucleotide sequence: TGTGCCAGCAGCCCCAATCCGGGACTAGCGGACCACGAGCAGTACTTC. This sequence encodes CASSPNPGLADHEQYF.

This clonotype was detected many times. The chain uses TRBV20-1 and TRBJ2-7; D is possibly TRBD1 (6 bases). CDR3 length: 13 amino acids. V lost 6 bases to trimming and J lost 7 bases, with 19 bases between them. Germline CDR1 and CDR2: DFQATT and SNEGSKA (reference sequence). The CDR3 DNA is TGCAGTGCCCGCCACAGGGTTCCAAGGGAGCAGTACTTC. This sequence encodes CSARHRVPREQYF.

The chain employs TRBV15 and TRBJ1-5, with 7 positions matching TRBD1. CDR1 is LNHNV and CDR2 is YYDKDF in the germline V gene (reference sequence). CDR3 length equals 13 residues. Trimming took 6 bases from V and 5 from J; bases not matched to a gene: 4. The CDR3 DNA is TGTGCCACCAGTATAACAGGGGATCAGCCCCAGCATTTT. As protein: CATSITGDQPQHF.

In regard to this clonotype: This may arise from a read error, as a much more abundant clone is one base away. The gene calls are TRBV29-1 and TRBJ2-7, with TRBD2 matching over 7 bases. The CDR3 consists of 13 residues. Germline V CDR1 and CDR2: SQVTM, ANQGSEA. V shed 4 bases, J shed 4 bases, and the junction held 7 bases outside the gene matches. For the CDR3, the DNA is TGCAGCGTTGGGGGGGGTTCGGGGTACGAGCAGTACTTC. It translates to CSVGGGSGYEQYF.

The J gene is TRBJ1-2, the V gene TRBV29-1; TRBD1 might be the D (6 bases). Germline lookup yields CDR1 SQVTM and CDR2 ANQGSEA. The CDR3 is made up of 12 amino acids. The V gene lost 8 bases and the J gene lost 2 bases, with 12 bases spanning the gap. The CDR3 DNA is TGCAGCCATTTAGGGGGGAACTATGGCTACACCTTC. Its protein product is CSHLGGNYGYTF. The whole variable domain, remainder taken from reference TRBV29-1 and TRBJ1-2, is SAVISQKPSRDICQRGTSLTIQCQVDSQVTMMFWYRQQPGQSLTLIATANQGSEATYESGFVIDKFPISRPNLTFSTLTVSNMSPEDSSIYLCSHLGGNYGYTFGSGTRLTVV.

This clonotype was picked up a small number of times. CDR3 sequence (DNA): TGTGCCAGCACCGCTAGCGGGACCCGCAATCAGCCCCAGCATTTT. Amino acids: CASTASGTRNQPQHF. The chain employs TRBV6-6 and TRBJ1-5; tentatively, D is TRBD1 (5 bases). Trimming removed 7 bases at V and 2 bases at J, with 15 bases between. CDR1 MNHNY and CDR2 SVGAGI come from the germline V gene (reference sequence). The CDR3 is 15 amino acids.

The table lists this clonotype with a few counts. The chain recombines TRBV27 with TRBJ1-6; no reliable D call. V was pared by 4 bases and J by 7 bases, with 8 bases between. This CDR3 region has 13 residues. Germline assignment: CDR1 MNHEY and CDR2 SMNVEV (reference sequence). The CDR3 spells CASSSAGNSPLHF. For the CDR3, the DNA is TGTGCCAGCAGTTCGGCGGGAAATTCACCCCTCCACTTT.

The table lists this clonotype with many counts. This chain links TRBV20-1 with TRBJ1-5; the D is unclear. CDR1 is DFQATT, CDR2 SNEGSKA, per germline (reference sequence). This CDR3 comprises 14 residues. Deletions cut 3 bases from V and 3 bases from J, with 12 bases between. CDR3 nucleotides: TGCAGTGCTAGCTCAATCGGCCCCAATCAGCCCCAGCATTTT. Translation gives CSASSIGPNQPQHF.

This clonotype occurred many times. The CDR3: CASSQDLGQTEAFF. CDR3 sequence (DNA): TGCGCCAGCAGCCAAGATCTGGGACAGACTGAAGCTTTCTTT. The chain couples TRBV4-3 to TRBJ1-1, with 7 bases matching TRBD1. J gave up 5 bases and V 0 bases, and 3 bases lay outside the gene matches. This CDR3 contains 14 residues. Germline CDR1 and CDR2: LGHNA and YSLEER.

This clonotype was detected a few times. The rearrangement joins TRBV5-4 to TRBJ1-1; D is unclear. CDR1 and CDR2 (germline): SGHNT, YYREEE (reference sequence). The V end was cut by 0 bases, the J end by 0 bases, with 15 bases between. The CDR3 has 17 residues. The CDR3 loop reads CASSLASAGKLNTEAFF. The CDR3 DNA reads TGTGCCAGCAGCTTGGCCTCGGCAGGCAAATTGAACACTGAAGCTTTCTTT.

This clonotype occurred many times. The chain recombines TRBV19 with TRBJ1-1; D unresolved. The CDR3 length is 16 residues. Germline V gene sequence: CDR1 LNHDA, CDR2 SQIVND (reference sequence). V was shortened by 4 bases and J by 0 bases, with 15 bases between the two germline ends. The DNA for the CDR3 is TGTGCCAGTAGTACCCGGACTCAACCTCTGAACACTGAAGCTTTCTTT. It specifies CASSTRTQPLNTEAFF. Filled out from reference TRBV19 and TRBJ1-1, the complete variable domain reads DGGITQSPKYLFRKEGQNVTLSCEQNLNHDAMYWYRQDPGQGLRLIYYSQIVNDFQKGDIAEGYSVSREKKESFPLTVTSAQKNPTAFYLCASSTRTQPLNTEAFFGQGTRLTVV.